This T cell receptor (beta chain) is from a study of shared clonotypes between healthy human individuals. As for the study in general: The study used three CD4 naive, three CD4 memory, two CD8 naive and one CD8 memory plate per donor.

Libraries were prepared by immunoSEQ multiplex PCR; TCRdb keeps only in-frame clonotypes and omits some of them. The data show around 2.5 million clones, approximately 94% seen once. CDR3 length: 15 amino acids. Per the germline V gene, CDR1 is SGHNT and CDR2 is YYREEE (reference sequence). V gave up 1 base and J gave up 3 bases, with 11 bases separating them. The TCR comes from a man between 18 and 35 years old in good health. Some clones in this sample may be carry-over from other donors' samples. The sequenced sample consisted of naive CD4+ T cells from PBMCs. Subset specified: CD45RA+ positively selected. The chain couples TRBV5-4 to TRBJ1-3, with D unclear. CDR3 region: CASSLTSRSGNTIYF. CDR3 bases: TGTGCCAGCAGCTTGACGTCCAGGAGTGGAAACACCATATATTTT.